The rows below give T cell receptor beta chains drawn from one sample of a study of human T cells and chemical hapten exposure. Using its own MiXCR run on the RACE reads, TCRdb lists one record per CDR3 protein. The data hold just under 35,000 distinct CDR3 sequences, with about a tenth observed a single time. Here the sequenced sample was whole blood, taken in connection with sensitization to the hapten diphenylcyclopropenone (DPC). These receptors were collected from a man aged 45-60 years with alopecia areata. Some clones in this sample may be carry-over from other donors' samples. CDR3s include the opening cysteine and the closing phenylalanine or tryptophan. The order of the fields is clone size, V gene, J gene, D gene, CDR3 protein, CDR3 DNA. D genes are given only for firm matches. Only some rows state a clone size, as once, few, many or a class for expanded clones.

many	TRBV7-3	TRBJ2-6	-	CASSVVGDHSGANVLTF	TGTGCCAGCAGCGTCGTGGGGGATCACTCTGGGGCCAACGTCCTGACTTTC
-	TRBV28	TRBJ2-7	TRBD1	CASGPLQGSHEQYF	TGTGCCAGCGGGCCTCTACAGGGGTCCCACGAGCAGTACTTC
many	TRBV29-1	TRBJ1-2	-	CSVGQASYGYTF	TGCAGCGTTGGACAGGCCTCCTATGGCTACACCTTC
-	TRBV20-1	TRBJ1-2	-	CSAQLVANGYTF	TGCAGTGCCCAGCTGGTAGCAAATGGCTACACCTTC
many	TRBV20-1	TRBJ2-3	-	CSASPPGDTQYF	TGCAGTGCTAGTCCGCCGGGCGATACGCAGTATTTT
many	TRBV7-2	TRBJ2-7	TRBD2	CASRIVAGHEQYF	TGTGCCAGCAGAATAGTAGCGGGTCACGAGCAGTACTTC
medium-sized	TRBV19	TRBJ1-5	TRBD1	CASSKTGASNQPQHF	TGTGCCAGTAGTAAGACAGGGGCGAGCAATCAGCCCCAGCATTTT
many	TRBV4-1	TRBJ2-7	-	CASSPPRTETYEQYF	TGCGCCAGCAGCCCCCCTCGGACGGAGACCTACGAGCAGTACTTC
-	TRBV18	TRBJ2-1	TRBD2	CASSPPMRGGYNEQFF	TGTGCCAGCTCACCACCGATGCGGGGGGGTTACAATGAGCAGTTCTTC
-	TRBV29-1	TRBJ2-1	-	CSVEVRYNEQFF	TGCAGCGTTGAAGTCAGGTACAATGAGCAGTTCTTC
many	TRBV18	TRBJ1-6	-	CASSPLTAENSPLHF	TGTGCCAGCTCACCGTTGACCGCGGAGAATTCACCCCTCCACTTT
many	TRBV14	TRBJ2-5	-	CASSQVGETQYF	TGTGCCAGCAGCCAAGTCGGGGAGACCCAGTACTTC
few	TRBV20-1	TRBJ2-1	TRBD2	CSAHPSGRYNEQFF	TGCAGTGCTCACCCTAGCGGGAGGTACAATGAGCAGTTCTTC
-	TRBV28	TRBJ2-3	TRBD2	CASSFSSGSNTDTQYF	TGTGCCAGCAGTTTCTCTAGCGGGAGCAACACAGATACGCAGTATTTT
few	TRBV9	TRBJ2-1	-	CASSAPRTEQFF	TGTGCCAGCAGTGCCCCCAGGACGGAGCAGTTCTTC
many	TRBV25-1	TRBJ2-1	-	CASRERVEQFF	TGTGCCAGCAGGGAGAGGGTTGAGCAGTTCTTC
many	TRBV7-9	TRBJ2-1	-	CASSSSPPNEQFF	TGTGCCAGCAGCTCCAGTCCCCCCAATGAGCAGTTCTTC
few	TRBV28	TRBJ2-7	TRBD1	CASRSGTGFYEQYF	TGTGCCAGCAGATCCGGGACAGGGTTCTACGAGCAGTACTTC
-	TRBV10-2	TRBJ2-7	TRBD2	CASRPPGTSGSIHEQYF	TGTGCCAGCAGACCCCCCGGGACTAGCGGGAGTATCCACGAGCAGTACTTC
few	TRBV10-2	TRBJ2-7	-	CASSELGTITYEQYF	TGCGCCAGCAGTGAGTTGGGAACTATTACCTACGAGCAGTACTTC
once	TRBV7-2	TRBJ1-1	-	CASSLGNRLNTEAFF	TGTGCCAGCAGCTTAGGTAACAGGCTGAACACTGAAGCTTTCTTT
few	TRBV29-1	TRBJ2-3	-	CSVEAGGTVPSTDTQYF	TGCAGCGTTGAAGCTGGGGGGACAGTTCCTAGCACAGATACGCAGTATTTT
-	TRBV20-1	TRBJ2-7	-	CSASVGASYEQYF	TGCAGTGCTAGTGTGGGGGCCTCCTACGAGCAGTACTTC
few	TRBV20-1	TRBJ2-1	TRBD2	CSAPTSDSYNEQFF	TGCAGTGCTCCGACTAGCGACTCCTACAATGAGCAGTTCTTC
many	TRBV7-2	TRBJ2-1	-	CASSSMGGALNEQFF	TGTGCCAGCAGCTCCATGGGGGGGGCTTTGAATGAGCAGTTCTTC
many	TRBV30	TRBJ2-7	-	CAWSRGGLGNEQYF	TGTGCCTGGAGTAGAGGGGGGCTAGGGAACGAGCAGTACTTC
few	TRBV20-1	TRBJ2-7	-	CSRSRGGIYEQYF	TGCAGTCGAAGCAGGGGGGGGATTTACGAGCAGTACTTC
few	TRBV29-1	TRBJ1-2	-	CSVDRTSGGAVHGYTF	TGCAGCGTTGACCGCACCTCTGGAGGGGCTGTGCATGGCTACACCTTC
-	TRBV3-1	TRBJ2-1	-	CASSHNLLNEQFF	TGTGCCAGCAGCCATAACCTCTTAAATGAGCAGTTCTTC
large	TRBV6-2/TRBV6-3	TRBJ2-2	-	CASSLGHWSGELFF	TGTGCCAGCAGCTTGGGACATTGGTCCGGGGAGCTGTTTTTT
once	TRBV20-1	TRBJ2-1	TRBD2	CSASSASGGTYNEQFF	TGCAGTGCTAGTTCGGCTAGCGGGGGCACATACAATGAGCAGTTCTTC
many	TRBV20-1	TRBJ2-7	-	CSVWRRESDEQYF	TGCAGTGTCTGGAGGCGGGAAAGCGACGAGCAGTACTTC
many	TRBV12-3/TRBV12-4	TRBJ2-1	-	CASSPSDNEQFF	TGTGCCAGCAGCCCGAGCGACAATGAGCAGTTCTTC
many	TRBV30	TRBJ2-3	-	CAGETDTQYF	TGTGCTGGCGAAACAGATACGCAGTATTTT
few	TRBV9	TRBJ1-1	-	CASSVADRRNTEAFF	TGTGCCAGCAGCGTAGCAGACAGGAGGAACACTGAAGCTTTCTTT